This T cell receptor (beta chain) comes out of a study of TIL therapy for anti-PD-1-resistant metastatic lung cancer. Overall study context: Half of patients were current or former smokers.

Study results and limitations: Many TIL product clones were absent from baseline tumor, suggesting clonal contraction.

Regarding time point: pre-treatment sample, taken before nivolumab and TIL therapy. Most excised metastases sampled were pleural nodules or supraclavicular lymph nodes. As concerns this clone: Its antigen is unidentified.

The libraries were made with immunoSEQ v3. The repertoire was sequenced with immunoSEQ multiplex PCR; TCRdb's copy has only in-frame clones and lacks some. The table includes 45,000 to 60,000 clones, roughly 70% detected once. This CDR3 has 14 amino acids. The V segment lost 4 bases and the J segment 6 bases; nucleotides outside the gene matches: 7. The V gene's germline CDR1 is KGHSH and CDR2 LQKENI. The TCR sequence derives from a person between 25 and 80 years old with non-small cell lung cancer. The rearrangement links TRBV18 to TRBJ1-1; 8 bases align to TRBD1. Here the sequenced sample was tumor tissue, taken at baseline. The CDR3 DNA is TGTGCCAGCTCACAACAAACAGGGGGGGCTGAAGCTTTCTTT. This sequence encodes CASSQQTGGAEAFF.